The present T cell receptor (beta chain) was sequenced within a study of blood T cell repertoires in COVID-19. With 6 bases removed from V and 2 bases from J, the gap between germline ends came to 12 bases. This CDR3 is built from 14 residues. Germline assignment: CDR1 LGHNA and CDR2 YNFKEQ. Sequencing was performed with immunoSEQ multiplex PCR; in TCRdb, only in-frame clones are kept and a portion is missing. This table has about 92,000 clones, about 85% appearing once. The source of this sequence is a human donor in a cohort sampled during active COVID-19. Sequencing used peripheral blood. The gene calls are TRBV4-2 and TRBJ2-3; no clear D. CDR3 in DNA: TGTGCCAGCAGTTGGCAGGCCTACACAGATACGCAGTATTTT. It is translated as CASSWQAYTDTQYF.